The 20 T cell receptor beta chains presented below share a single source sample, sequenced in a study of cytomegalovirus exposure and HLA in healthy donors. The PCR had 60 Vbeta and 13 Jbeta primers. Clones were read by immunoSEQ multiplex PCR, and TCRdb kept only the in-frame ones, dropping some. The sample shows about 150,000 clones, 60% to 85% of them seen only once. Sample: PBMCs. These receptor sequences come from a woman in her thirties or forties in good health and CMV-seronegative.

The chain employs TRBV27 and TRBJ1-1; D remains unclear. V lost 4 bases, J lost 0 bases, and 15 bases lay in between. Germline CDR1 reads MNHEY; CDR2 reads SMNVEV (reference sequence). The CDR3 length is 16 residues. CDR3 bases: TGTGCCAGCAGTTCCCGGCCTGCGGAAATGAACACTGAAGCTTTCTTT. It codes for CASSSRPAEMNTEAFF.

This rearrangement joins TRBV5-4 to TRBJ2-7; 7 positions agree with TRBD1. Trimming took 7 bases from V and 6 from J; bases not matched to a gene: 10. Germline-derived CDR1 and CDR2 are SGHNT and YYREEE (reference sequence). This CDR3 comprises 13 residues. This CDR3 reads CASLLDRAGEQYF. In nucleotides, the CDR3 is TGTGCCAGCCTACTTGACAGGGCGGGCGAGCAGTACTTC.

The sample holds a few counts of this clone. This chain connects TRBV5-1 to TRBJ1-1; a possible D gene is TRBD1 (5 bases). Germline V CDR1 and CDR2: SGHRS, YFSETQ. The V and J ends lost 2 bases and 3 bases respectively, with 8 bases between them. The CDR3 is 13 residues long. The CDR3 is CASSFTGDTEAFF. As DNA, the CDR3 is TGCGCCAGCAGCTTCACAGGAGACACTGAAGCTTTCTTT.

V gene TRBV10-2 combines with J gene TRBJ2-5, with 8 bases fitting TRBD1. The CDR3 is made up of 14 amino acids. V dropped 5 bases and J dropped 6; count of bases not matched to a gene: 8. Germline values: CDR1 WSHSY, CDR2 SAAADI. The chain's CDR3 is CASSQQTGVKTQYF. CDR3 nucleotides: TGCGCCAGCAGTCAGCAGACAGGGGTAAAGACCCAGTACTTC.

This chain joins TRBV7-2 and TRBJ2-3; possible D gene TRBD2, 7 bases. CDR1 is SGHTA and CDR2 is FQGNSA in the germline V gene. The length of the CDR3 is 15 residues. V lost 4 bases and J lost 6, with 17 bases in between. Written as DNA, the CDR3 is TGTGCCAGCAGCTCCCAGGGAGGGGGGATCGATACGCAGTATTTT. Translating it yields CASSSQGGGIDTQYF.

The chain has TRBV10-2 and TRBJ2-7, with D possibly matching TRBD2 (5 bases). Germline assignment: CDR1 WSHSY and CDR2 SAAADI. The germline V and J ends were trimmed by 2 bases and 6 bases, with 11 bases remaining between them. CDR3 length equals 13 residues. In nucleotides, the CDR3 is TGCGCCAGCAGTGAGGCGGGCTCCAGCGAGCAGTACTTC. Translated: CASSEAGSSEQYF.

This clone was counted once. The chain recombines TRBV2 with TRBJ1-2, with D maybe TRBD1 (5 bases). This CDR3 is 12 amino acids long. Germline V lookup: CDR1 SNHLY, CDR2 FYNNEI. V shed 6 bases and J shed 8 bases, with 13 bases lying between them. CDR3 protein: CASRGRGRGYTF. The CDR3 DNA sequence: TGTGCCAGCAGGGGGCGCGGGAGAGGCTACACCTTC. The whole variable domain, filled in from reference TRBV2 and TRBJ1-2, reads EPEVTQTPSHQVTQMGQEVILRCVPISNHLYFYWYRQILGQKVEFLVSFYNNEISEKSEIFDDQFSVERPDGSNFTLKIRSTKLEDSAMYFCASRGRGRGYTFGSGTRLTVV.

This chain links TRBV6-5 with TRBJ1-6; TRBD1 matches 7 bases. V gave up 2 bases and J gave up 3 bases; unmatched junction bases: 4. Germline V gene sequence: CDR1 MNHEY, CDR2 SVGAGI. This CDR3 has 16 residues. The CDR3 reads CASSYRGRFYNSPLHF. The DNA for the CDR3 is TGTGCCAGCAGTTACAGGGGGCGATTCTATAATTCACCCCTCCACTTT.

This chain links TRBV28 with TRBJ2-7, with 9 bases identical to TRBD2. Trimming took 7 bases from V and 4 from J; bases not matched to a gene: 5. This CDR3 has 13 amino acids. Germline CDR1 MDHEN, CDR2 SYDVKM. The CDR3, as DNA: TGTGCCAGCACGGGACTAGCTCCATACGAGCAGTACTTC. It yields the protein CASTGLAPYEQYF.

This chain joins TRBV28 and TRBJ1-5; 7 positions match TRBD1. V shed 5 bases, J shed 4 bases, and the junction held 11 bases outside the gene matches. CDR1 is MDHEN, CDR2 SYDVKM, per germline. This CDR3 is 16 amino acids long. The CDR3 spells CASSIPTGQGNQPQHF. The CDR3 coding sequence is TGTGCCAGCAGTATCCCGACAGGGCAGGGTAATCAGCCCCAGCATTTT.

The V gene is TRBV6-1, the J gene TRBJ2-7, with D perhaps TRBD1 (6 bases). V dropped 9 bases and J dropped 5 bases, with 23 bases sitting between them. Germline V lookup: CDR1 MNHNS, CDR2 SASEGT. CDR3 length: 15 amino acids. The chain's CDR3 is CASIGQPGLSDEQYF. The CDR3 DNA reads as TGTGCCAGTATCGGACAGCCCGGGCTTTCCGACGAGCAGTACTTC.

The gene calls are TRBV10-3 and TRBJ1-5, with D perhaps matching TRBD1 (5 bases). CDR1 is ENHRY, CDR2 SYGVKD, per germline. Trimming took off 4 bases at V and 2 bases at J, with 9 bases between the two ends. CDR3 length: 14 residues. CDR3 in amino acids: CAISVAGGNQPQHF. DNA for the CDR3: TGTGCCATCAGTGTGGCGGGGGGCAATCAGCCCCAGCATTTT.

The genes are TRBV19 and TRBJ1-5, with 9 bases aligning to TRBD1. Trimming removed 4 bases from V and 3 bases from J; junction bases left unmatched: 10. Germline V gene lookup returns CDR1 LNHDA and CDR2 SQIVND (reference sequence). The CDR3 totals 17 residues. CDR3 residues: CASSKGQGTPHNQPQHF. Written as DNA, the CDR3 is TGTGCCAGTAGTAAGGGACAGGGAACCCCACACAATCAGCCCCAGCATTTT.

Concerning this clone: Likely a read error: the CDR3 ends without its conserved phenylalanine or tryptophan. The chain links TRBV5-1 to TRBJ1-1; 9 nucleotides match TRBD1. V lost 4 bases and J lost 4; bases outside the gene matches: 2. The CDR3 contains 13 residues. The germline V gene encodes CDR1 SGHRS and CDR2 YFSETQ. CDR3 nucleotides: TGCGCCAGCAGCGCGGACAGGGGCACTGAAGCTTTCGTT. Its translation is CASSADRGTEAFV.

This chain connects TRBV5-6 to TRBJ1-1, with no clear D. Trimming took off 4 bases at V and 3 bases at J, with 4 bases between the two ends. Germline CDR1 is SGHDT and CDR2 is YYEEEE. The CDR3 covers 11 residues. The CDR3 sequence: CASSLHTEAFF. For the CDR3, the DNA is TGTGCCAGCAGCCTACACACTGAAGCTTTCTTT.

This clone has only one observation. The chain carries TRBV18 and TRBJ1-1, with 11 nucleotides matching TRBD1. There are 16 residues in the CDR3. Looked up from germline, CDR1 is KGHSH and CDR2 is LQKENI. Germline trimming cut 0 bases from V and 7 bases from J; bases unmatched to any gene: 7. The CDR3 region has the DNA TGTGCCAGCTCACCACCGTCTGTAGGGACAGGGGGTGAAGCTTTCTTT. This codes for CASSPPSVGTGGEAFF.

The chain uses TRBV28 and TRBJ2-7, with TRBD2 matching 8 bases. V was pared by 6 bases and J by 1 base, with 8 bases of the junction left unmatched. This CDR3 has 15 amino acids. CDR1 and CDR2 from the germline V gene are MDHEN and SYDVKM. The CDR3 loop is CASRPEAGASYEQYF. The DNA for the CDR3 is TGTGCCAGCAGACCCGAAGCGGGGGCTTCCTACGAGCAGTACTTC.

This sequence joins TRBV5-1 and TRBJ1-4; 11 bases agree with TRBD1. After removal of 2 bases from V and 7 bases from J, the junction contained 4 bases not matched to a gene. The V gene's germline CDR1 is SGHRS and CDR2 YFSETQ. The CDR3 spans 15 residues. The CDR3 region has the DNA TGCGCCAGCAGCTTCGGACAGGGGGCGGGTGAAAAACTGTTTTTT. Protein product: CASSFGQGAGEKLFF.

The chain links TRBV7-6 to TRBJ1-3, with 8 bases identical to TRBD1. V lost 1 base, J lost 7 bases, and 3 bases stayed unmatched. Germline V CDR1 and CDR2: SGHVS, FNYEAQ. This CDR3 comprises 14 residues. The CDR3: CASSLGTGLNTIYF. The CDR3 coding sequence is TGTGCCAGCAGCTTAGGGACAGGGTTGAACACCATATATTTT.

The chain links TRBV9 to TRBJ1-5; D is unresolved. Trimming shortened V by 0 bases and J by 6 bases, and 13 bases separated the two germline ends. Germline CDR1 SGDLS, CDR2 YYNGEE. The CDR3 has 15 amino acids. CDR3 in DNA: TGTGCCAGCAGCGTAGGGGGAGGGTTTGGTCAGCCCCAGCATTTT. Its translation: CASSVGGGFGQPQHF.